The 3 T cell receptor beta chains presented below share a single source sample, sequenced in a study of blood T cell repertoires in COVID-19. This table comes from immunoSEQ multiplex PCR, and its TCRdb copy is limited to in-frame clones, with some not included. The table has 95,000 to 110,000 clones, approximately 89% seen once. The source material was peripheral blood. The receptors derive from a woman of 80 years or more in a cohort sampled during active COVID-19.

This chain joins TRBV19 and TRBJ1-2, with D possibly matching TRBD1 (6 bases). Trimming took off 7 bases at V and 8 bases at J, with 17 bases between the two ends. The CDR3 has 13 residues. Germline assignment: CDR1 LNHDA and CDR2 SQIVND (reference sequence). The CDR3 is CASTERGIGGYTF. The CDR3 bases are TGTGCCAGTACCGAAAGGGGGATCGGGGGCTACACCTTC.

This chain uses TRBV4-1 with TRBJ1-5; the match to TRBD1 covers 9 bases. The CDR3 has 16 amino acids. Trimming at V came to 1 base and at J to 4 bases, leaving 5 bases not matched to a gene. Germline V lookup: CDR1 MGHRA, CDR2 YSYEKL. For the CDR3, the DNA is TGCGCCAGCAGCCAAGCCGGGACAGGGCTTAATCAGCCCCAGCATTTT. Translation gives CASSQAGTGLNQPQHF.

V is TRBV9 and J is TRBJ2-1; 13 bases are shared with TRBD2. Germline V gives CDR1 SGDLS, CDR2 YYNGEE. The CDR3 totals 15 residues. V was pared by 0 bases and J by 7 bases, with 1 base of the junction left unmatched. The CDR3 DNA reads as TGTGCCAGCAGCGTAGGACTAGCGGGAGGAAATGAGCAGTTCTTC. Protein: CASSVGLAGGNEQFF. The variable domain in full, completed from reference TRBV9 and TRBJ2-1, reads DSGVTQTPKHLITATGQRVTLRCSPRSGDLSVYWYQQSLDQGLQFLIQYYNGEERAKGNILERFSAQQFPDLHSELNLSSLELGDSALYFCASSVGLAGGNEQFFGPGTRLTVL.